Listed here are 3 T cell receptor beta chains from one sample, sequenced in a study of blood T cell repertoires in COVID-19. Using immunoSEQ multiplex PCR, the repertoire was profiled, and TCRdb retains in-frame clones only, with some absent. The sample carries roughly 77,000 clones, around 90% recorded once. The material sequenced was peripheral blood. Every receptor here comes from a woman over 75 with active COVID-19.

The chain combines TRBV25-1 with TRBJ1-1, with no clear D. There are 12 residues in the CDR3. From germline, CDR1 is MGHDK and CDR2 SYGVNS. V gave up 6 bases and J gave up 11 bases, with 16 bases separating them. CDR3 bases: TGTGCCAGCAGCCTCCCGGGAGTCCGGGCTTTCTTT. It is translated as CASSLPGVRAFF.

The J gene is TRBJ2-3, the V gene TRBV7-9; tentative D call: TRBD2 (7 bases). Trimming took off 5 bases at V and 2 bases at J, with 17 bases between the two ends. The germline V gene encodes CDR1 SEHNR and CDR2 FQNEAQ (reference sequence). This CDR3 contains 16 residues. CDR3 bases: TGTGCCAGCAGCCCCCGGGGGGCCCAAGACACAGATACGCAGTATTTT. This codes for CASSPRGAQDTDTQYF.

V and J are TRBV3-1 (or the pseudogene TRBV3-2) and TRBJ2-7; 11 bases are a match to TRBD2. The CDR3 contains 15 residues. Unmatched junction bases numbered 7, after V lost 2 bases and J lost 7 bases. The germline CDR1 and CDR2 sequences are LGHDT and YNNKEL (reference sequence). CDR3 amino acids: CASSQITSGSWEQYF. DNA for the CDR3: TGTGCCAGCAGCCAAATCACTAGCGGGAGTTGGGAGCAGTACTTC.